The 27 T cell receptor beta chains below were found in one sample sequenced in a study of cytomegalovirus exposure and HLA in healthy donors. The PCR employed 60 Vbeta primers together with 13 Jbeta primers. The method was immunoSEQ multiplex PCR; TCRdb's version includes in-frame clones alone and lacks a portion of them. The sample lists more than 150,000 clones; roughly 84% were seen once. The specimen was PBMCs. All receptors come from a girl less than two years old in good health and CMV-seronegative.

The chain combines TRBV7-2 with TRBJ2-1, with D unresolved. The germline V gene has CDR1 SGHTA and CDR2 FQGNSA. CDR3 length: 12 residues. Trimming left V 5 bases short and J 6 bases short, with 8 bases between. CDR3 protein: CASSPPGNEQFF. The DNA of the CDR3 is TGTGCCAGCAGCCCTCCGGGCAATGAGCAGTTCTTC.

The table lists this clone with a count of one. The chain couples TRBV18 to TRBJ2-5, with 11 bases aligning to TRBD1. The J call may not be correct, given that the DNA end is closer to TRBJ2-7. Germline lookup yields CDR1 KGHSH and CDR2 LQKENI. This CDR3 is built from 14 residues. As DNA, the CDR3 is TGTGCCAGCTCACCAGGGGACAGGGGGTACGAGCAGTACTTC. Encoded protein: CASSPGDRGYEQYF.

The chain employs TRBV4-1 and TRBJ2-2, with a tentative D call TRBD1 (5 bases). Germline lookup yields CDR1 MGHRA and CDR2 YSYEKL. This CDR3 is 18 amino acids long. The germline V and J ends were trimmed by 1 base and 7 bases, with 22 bases remaining between them. The CDR3: CASSQVLSGKEYIGELFF. For the CDR3, the DNA is TGCGCCAGCAGCCAAGTCTTATCAGGGAAGGAGTACATCGGGGAGCTGTTTTTT.

This clone was observed once. V usage is TRBV4-2 and J usage is TRBJ1-1; a weak D match, TRBD1 (5 bases). Per germline, CDR1 LGHNA and CDR2 YNFKEQ. Trimming shortened V by 0 bases and J by 7 bases, and 12 bases separated the two germline ends. The CDR3 has 14 residues. The CDR3 DNA sequence: TGTGCCAGCAGCCAAGATAAGGGGAACGATGAAGCTTTCTTT. This translates into CASSQDKGNDEAFF.

The V call is TRBV6-1, the J call TRBJ2-7; 10 bases agree with TRBD1. The V and J ends lost 6 bases and 4 bases, in that order; junction bases with no gene match: 3. This CDR3 spans 13 amino acids. Germline V gene lookup returns CDR1 MNHNS and CDR2 SASEGT. The CDR3 nucleotides are TGTGCCAGCAGGGACAGGGGGAAGTACGAGCAGTACTTC. Translation: CASRDRGKYEQYF.

The chain joins TRBV10-2 to TRBJ2-7; 8 bases are shared with TRBD2. CDR3 length: 14 residues. Germline V gene lookup returns CDR1 WSHSY and CDR2 SAAADI. The V segment lost 5 bases and the J segment 8 bases; nucleotides outside the gene matches: 11. In DNA, the CDR3 is TGCGCCAGCAGTACCGGGACTAGGTTGGAGAAGCAGTACTTC. As protein: CASSTGTRLEKQYF.

The chain combines TRBV11-3 with TRBJ1-2; TRBD1 is a possible D gene (6 bases). Germline CDR1 and CDR2: SGHNT and YENEEA. Trimming removed 0 bases from V and 7 bases from J, with 18 bases in between. The CDR3 sequence is 16 residues long. CDR3 region: CASSLDGGNGGAGYTF. CDR3 bases: TGTGCCAGCAGCTTAGATGGGGGCAACGGGGGGGCTGGCTACACCTTC. Using reference TRBV11-3 and TRBJ1-2 for the parts outside the CDR3, the full variable domain is EAGVVQSPRYKIIEKKQPVAFWCNPISGHNTLYWYLQNLGQGPELLIRYENEEAVDDSQLPKDRFSAERLKGVDSTLKIQPAELGDSAVYLCASSLDGGNGGAGYTFGSGTRLTVV.

This chain's CDR3 is CASSLTGGQETQYF. Here the CDR3 DNA reads TGTGCCAGCAGCTTAACGGGGGGCCAAGAGACCCAGTACTTC. This chain uses TRBV7-8 with TRBJ2-5, with 7 bases that match TRBD2. Germline V lookup: CDR1 SGHVS, CDR2 FQNEAQ. The CDR3 spans 14 residues. The ends lost 2 bases at V and 1 base at J; junction bases unmatched: 1.

This clone has only a few counts. The chain has TRBV11-3 and TRBJ2-1; 7 bases map to TRBD1. V lost 5 bases, J lost 8 bases, and 6 bases stayed unmatched. The CDR3 totals 13 residues. Germline V lookup: CDR1 SGHNT, CDR2 YENEEA. The CDR3 DNA reads TGTGCCAGCAGCGGAACCCAGGGGGATGAGCAGTTCTTC. Translating gives CASSGTQGDEQFF.

In nucleotides, the CDR3 is TGCGCCAGCAGCCCGGTTGCCCCCCTTAGAGACACAGATACGCAGTATTTT. Its translation: CASSPVAPLRDTDTQYF. J is TRBJ2-3 and V is TRBV4-3; unclear D gene. The CDR3 is 17 residues long. With 4 bases removed from V and 2 bases from J, the gap between germline ends came to 19 bases. Germline assignment: CDR1 LGHNA and CDR2 YSLEER.

This sequence joins TRBV7-9 and TRBJ2-1; 9 nucleotides line up with TRBD1. Germline values: CDR1 SEHNR, CDR2 FQNEAQ (reference sequence). The CDR3 consists of 17 residues. The trim removed 2 bases at V and 3 bases at J, leaving 8 bases unmatched. The CDR3 region has the DNA TGTGCCAGCAGCTTACTCACAGGGGGCGATTTCTACAATGAGCAGTTCTTC. This translates into CASSLLTGGDFYNEQFF.

The rearrangement joins TRBV6-1 to TRBJ2-1, with TRBD2 as a possible D gene (6 bases). Deletions cut 5 bases from V and 8 bases from J, with 16 bases between. The CDR3 is made up of 14 amino acids. CDR1 is MNHNS and CDR2 is SASEGT in the germline V gene. The DNA of the CDR3 is TGTGCCAGCAGTACTAGCAGATGGATCGATGAGCAGTTCTTC. Protein: CASSTSRWIDEQFF.

This chain uses TRBV5-3 with TRBJ1-1; no reliable D call. TRBV5-3 belongs to the ORF category, with a function that is uncertain. The CDR3 loop spans 13 amino acids. V was trimmed by 0 bases and J by 0 bases, leaving 3 bases between them. The CDR3 DNA reads TGTGCCAGAAGCTTGGCCATGAACACTGAAGCTTTCTTT. As protein: CARSLAMNTEAFF.

The rearrangement links TRBV7-8 to TRBJ2-6, with TRBD2 as a possible D gene (6 bases). Per the germline V gene, CDR1 is SGHVS and CDR2 is FQNEAQ. V lost 3 bases to trimming and J lost 0 bases, with 9 bases between them. The CDR3 is 16 amino acids. CDR3 sequence reads: CASSFGGNSGANVLTF. The CDR3 DNA reads as TGTGCCAGCAGCTTTGGGGGGAACTCTGGGGCCAACGTCCTGACTTTC.

The chain employs TRBV7-9 and TRBJ2-3; D may be TRBD1 (5 bases). The V and J ends lost 2 bases and 3 bases respectively, with 6 bases between them. The CDR3 loop spans 13 amino acids. CDR1 is SEHNR and CDR2 is FQNEAQ in the germline V gene (reference sequence). The CDR3 bases are TGTGCCAGCAGCTTATCAGGGACAGATACGCAGTATTTT. This codes for CASSLSGTDTQYF.

The chain is built from TRBV4-1 and TRBJ2-5; 13 bases are shared with TRBD2. Germline lookup yields CDR1 MGHRA and CDR2 YSYEKL. The J segment lost 1 base and the V segment lost 4 bases, leaving 6 bases of the junction unmatched. The length of the CDR3 is 17 residues. The CDR3 spells CASSRVTSGRAQETQYF. For the CDR3, the DNA is TGCGCCAGCAGCCGAGTCACTAGCGGGAGGGCCCAAGAGACCCAGTACTTC.

This clone was seen once. The chain recombines TRBV5-6 with TRBJ2-7, with 7 bases fitting TRBD1. V lost 0 bases, J lost 2 bases, and 5 bases stayed unmatched. Looked up from germline, CDR1 is SGHDT and CDR2 is YYEEEE. The CDR3 has 15 residues. The CDR3 DNA follows: TGTGCCAGCAGCTTGGCGGGACAGTGGACCTACGAGCAGTACTTC. This translates into CASSLAGQWTYEQYF.

The rearrangement joins TRBV4-1 to TRBJ2-5; 11 bases are shared with TRBD2. The CDR3 consists of 17 residues. The ends lost 4 bases at V and 2 bases at J; junction bases unmatched: 9. CDR1 and CDR2 from the germline V gene are MGHRA and YSYEKL. CDR3 DNA: TGCGCCAGCAGCCGAGGTGGCGGGACTAGCGGACAAGAGACCCAGTACTTC. It is translated as CASSRGGGTSGQETQYF.

This sequence joins TRBV6-5 and TRBJ2-7, with D possibly TRBD1 on 6 matching bases. The CDR3 contains 16 residues. V was trimmed by 0 bases and J by 0 bases, leaving 12 bases between them. The germline gives CDR1 MNHEY, CDR2 SVGAGI. CDR3 sequence reads: CASSYSTGHNSYEQYF. DNA of the CDR3: TGTGCCAGCAGTTACTCAACGGGACACAACTCCTACGAGCAGTACTTC.

This chain joins TRBV9 and TRBJ1-6; 10 nucleotides match TRBD1. There are 15 residues in the CDR3. With 4 bases clipped from V and 7 bases from J, the junction kept 5 bases outside the gene matches. Per the germline V gene, CDR1 is SGDLS and CDR2 is YYNGEE. Here the CDR3 DNA reads TGTGCCAGCAGCTCAGGGACAGGGGACAATTCACCCCTCCACTTT. It is translated as CASSSGTGDNSPLHF.

This chain connects TRBV6-5 to TRBJ2-7; 8 bases fit TRBD1. The CDR3 contains 14 residues. The germline V gene encodes CDR1 MNHEY and CDR2 SVGAGI. Losses at the gene ends were 4 bases for V and 2 bases for J; bases not matched to a gene: 4. The CDR3 bases are TGTGCCAGCAGTTTGACAGGGGCCACCTACGAGCAGTACTTC. Translation gives CASSLTGATYEQYF.

The J gene is TRBJ2-7, the V gene TRBV9; 11 positions agree with TRBD2. J was trimmed by 2 bases and V by 3 bases; bases with no gene match: 4. The CDR3 sequence is 15 residues long. Germline V gene sequence: CDR1 SGDLS, CDR2 YYNGEE. This CDR3 reads CASSAGTSGTYEQYF. As DNA, the CDR3 is TGTGCCAGCAGCGCCGGGACTAGCGGAACCTACGAGCAGTACTTC.

The chain uses TRBV5-1 and TRBJ2-6; no definite D call. This CDR3 contains 15 residues. Trimming removed 0 bases from V and 0 bases from J, with 4 bases in between. CDR1 is SGHRS, CDR2 YFSETQ, per germline. CDR3 coding DNA: TGCGCCAGCAGCTTGGCGGGCTCTGGGGCCAACGTCCTGACTTTC. As protein: CASSLAGSGANVLTF.

This clone was found once. The CDR3: CASIGLPDEQYF. The CDR3 DNA is TGTGCCAGCATCGGTCTACCGGACGAGCAGTACTTC. The gene calls are TRBV6-5 and TRBJ2-7; D unresolved. V lost 7 bases, J lost 5 bases, and 12 bases lay in between. CDR3 length: 12 residues. Germline values: CDR1 MNHEY, CDR2 SVGAGI.

The CDR3 DNA reads TGTGCCAGCAGCCCTAGGACTGTTTACTACGAGCAGTACTTC. Its protein is CASSPRTVYYEQYF. The V and J genes are TRBV7-2 and TRBJ2-7; a possible D gene is TRBD2 (5 bases). The CDR3 totals 14 residues. CDR1 is SGHTA, CDR2 FQGNSA, per germline. V gave up 5 bases and J gave up 3 bases, with 14 bases separating them.

The J gene is TRBJ1-6, the V gene TRBV19; no clear D. The CDR3 contains 13 residues. Per the germline V gene, CDR1 is LNHDA and CDR2 is SQIVND (reference sequence). V gave up 1 base and J gave up 8 bases, with 6 bases separating them. CDR3: CASSIVVHSPLHF. The CDR3 region has the DNA TGTGCCAGTAGTATAGTCGTTCATTCACCCCTCCACTTT.

V usage is TRBV18 and J usage is TRBJ1-5; 9 bases map to TRBD1. Germline V gives CDR1 KGHSH, CDR2 LQKENI. After removal of 4 bases from V and 2 bases from J, the junction contained 9 bases not matched to a gene. This CDR3 has 17 residues. This CDR3 reads CASSRYRGREGNQPQHF. The CDR3 DNA reads as TGTGCCAGCTCACGATACAGGGGGCGCGAGGGCAATCAGCCCCAGCATTTT.